The entry below gives a single T cell receptor beta chain sequence along with its context. The antigen remains unidentified. The sample originates from a study of OX40 agonist ivuxolimab in advanced cancers. Study conclusions and caveats: The work left the antigen specificity of expanded peripheral T cells undetermined. Patients with a partial response at 0.1-3.0 mg/kg had among the lowest clonal expansion.

Samples were taken at baseline and on day 1 of cycles 4 and 7. This CDR3 comprises 12 residues. Germline lookup yields CDR1 GTSNPN and CDR2 SVGIG (reference sequence). Trimming pared 2 bases from V and 9 bases from J, leaving 8 bases between. Clones were read by immunoSEQ multiplex PCR, and TCRdb kept only the in-frame ones, dropping some. The top ten hold around 2.7% of the sample, which has about 69,000 clones, roughly 87% seen once. The source is an adult with an advanced solid tumor such as melanoma, head and neck, liver or kidney cancer. Sample: CD4+ or CD8+ T cells sorted from blood, taken in a trial of the OX40 agonist ivuxolimab. J is TRBJ1-6 and V is TRBV30; D is unresolved. CDR3 loop: CAWSTAASPLHF. The CDR3 DNA sequence: TGTGCCTGGAGTACGGCGGCTTCACCCCTCCACTTT.